This T cell receptor (beta chain) was captured by sequencing in a study of somatic mutations in cytotoxic T cells in rheumatoid arthritis. Study-level findings and limits: No significant CD8+ T-cell clonality difference was found between rheumatoid arthritis patients and age-matched controls.

The CDR3 extends over 11 amino acids. The V gene's germline CDR1 is SQVTM and CDR2 ANQGSEA. Trimming took 2 bases from V and 4 from J, leaving 3 bases between them. As for this clone: Its antigen is as yet unknown.

The repertoire was sequenced with immunoSEQ multiplex PCR; TCRdb's copy has only in-frame clones and lacks some. Here the sample spans 20,000 or so clones, under 85% being singletons. Input material: CD8+ T cells sorted from blood. The clonotype originates from a man aged 18 to 30 with rheumatoid arthritis. The V and J genes are TRBV29-1 and TRBJ2-1, with no clear D. Here the CDR3 DNA reads TGCAGCGTTGAACCTTACAATGAGCAGTTCTTC. It codes for CSVEPYNEQFF.